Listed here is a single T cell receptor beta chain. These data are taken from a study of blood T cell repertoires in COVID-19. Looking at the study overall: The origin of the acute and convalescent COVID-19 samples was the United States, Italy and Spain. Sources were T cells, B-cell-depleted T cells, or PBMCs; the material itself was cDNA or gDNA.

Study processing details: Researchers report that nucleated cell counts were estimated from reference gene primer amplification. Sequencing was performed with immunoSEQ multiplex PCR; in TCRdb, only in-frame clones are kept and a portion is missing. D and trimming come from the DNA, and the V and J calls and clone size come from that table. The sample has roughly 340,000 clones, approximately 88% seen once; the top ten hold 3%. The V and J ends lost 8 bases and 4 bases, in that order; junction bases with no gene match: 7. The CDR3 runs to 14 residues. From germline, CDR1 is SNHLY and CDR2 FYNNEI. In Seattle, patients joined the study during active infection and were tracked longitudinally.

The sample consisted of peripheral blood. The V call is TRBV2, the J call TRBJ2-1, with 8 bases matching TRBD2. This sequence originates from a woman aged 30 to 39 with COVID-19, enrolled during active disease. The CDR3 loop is CASESGGPYNEQFF. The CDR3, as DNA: TGTGCCAGCGAGAGCGGGGGACCGTACAATGAGCAGTTCTTC.